The 24 T cell receptor beta chains below come from one sample, sequenced in a study of blood T cell repertoires in COVID-19. Clones were sequenced by immunoSEQ multiplex PCR, and TCRdb holds only the in-frame ones, with some missing. The sample carries 160,000 or so clones, around 90% recorded once. Sequenced input: peripheral blood. The receptors were gathered from a man in his sixties with active or convalescent COVID-19.

V is TRBV5-1 and J is TRBJ2-7; weak D call: TRBD1 (6 bases). Germline V gene lookup returns CDR1 SGHRS and CDR2 YFSETQ. The CDR3 length is 15 residues. Deletions cut 0 bases from V and 3 bases from J, with 13 bases between. The CDR3 bases are TGCGCCAGCAGCTTGGACCGGGACACTGGCTACGAGCAGTACTTC. Residues: CASSLDRDTGYEQYF.

The CDR3 loop reads CASSSTPGLATNEQFF. DNA of the CDR3: TGTGCCAGCTCATCAACACCGGGACTAGCAACCAATGAGCAGTTCTTC. This chain links TRBV18 with TRBJ2-1, with TRBD2 matching 9 bases. The J segment lost 6 bases and the V segment lost 5 bases, leaving 11 bases of the junction unmatched. The CDR3 length is 16 residues. The germline V gene encodes CDR1 KGHSH and CDR2 LQKENI.

The chain employs TRBV7-2 and TRBJ1-1; a possible D gene is TRBD1 (6 bases). Per germline, CDR1 SGHTA and CDR2 FQGNSA. V shed 5 bases and J shed 0 bases, with 10 bases lying between them. The CDR3 has 14 residues. The DNA of the CDR3 is TGTGCCAGCAGCACGGGACACTTGAACACTGAAGCTTTCTTT. The encoded protein is CASSTGHLNTEAFF.

This chain links TRBV3-1 (or the pseudogene TRBV3-2) with TRBJ2-5; 11 bases line up with TRBD2. Germline V lookup: CDR1 LGHDT, CDR2 YNNKEL (reference sequence). The CDR3 extends over 15 amino acids. Trimming cost V 3 bases and J 4 bases; bases outside gene matches: 4. Here the CDR3 DNA reads TGTGCCAGCAGCCATACAGGACTAGCGGGAGAGACCCAGTACTTC. This codes for CASSHTGLAGETQYF.

V and J are TRBV19 and TRBJ1-2; D call uncertain. Germline CDR1 is LNHDA and CDR2 is SQIVND (reference sequence). V was trimmed by 4 bases and J by 3 bases, leaving 9 bases between them. The CDR3 sequence is 13 residues long. This CDR3 is CASSTSPDYGYTF. In DNA, the CDR3 is TGTGCCAGTAGTACAAGTCCAGACTATGGCTACACCTTC.

The chain joins TRBV5-1 to TRBJ1-4, with 7 bases lining up with TRBD1. Germline lookup yields CDR1 SGHRS and CDR2 YFSETQ. The CDR3 loop spans 12 amino acids. Trimming took 4 bases from V and 14 from J; bases not matched to a gene: 8. The CDR3 coding sequence is TGCGCCAGCAGCCCTGACAGGGATGCGCTGTTTTTT. Translated, it gives CASSPDRDALFF.

The rearrangement links TRBV29-1 to TRBJ2-3; 8 bases line up with TRBD1. Unmatched junction bases numbered 0, after V lost 6 bases and J lost 1 base. From germline, CDR1 is SQVTM and CDR2 ANQGSEA. This CDR3 region has 12 residues. CDR3 nucleotide sequence: TGCAGCGTGACAGGGGGCACAGATACGCAGTATTTT. Its translation: CSVTGGTDTQYF.

This chain joins TRBV11-1 and TRBJ1-1; D is undetermined. V lost 4 bases and J 0 bases, leaving 9 bases between the germline ends. The CDR3 spans 14 residues. The germline CDR1 and CDR2 sequences are SGHAT and FQDESV (reference sequence). CDR3 in amino acids: CASSSEVMNTEAFF. In DNA form, the CDR3 reads TGTGCCAGCAGCTCGGAGGTTATGAACACTGAAGCTTTCTTT.

This clone was seen a few times. The V call is TRBV2, the J call TRBJ1-3; the match to TRBD1 covers 7 bases. The junction had 7 bases not matched to a gene; V was cut back by 7 bases and J by 4 bases. CDR1 is SNHLY, CDR2 FYNNEI, per germline. The CDR3 consists of 14 residues. The DNA of the CDR3 is TGTGCCAGCACCGCACAGGGGTACGGAAACACCATATATTTT. Translation gives CASTAQGYGNTIYF.

The gene calls are TRBV3-1 (or the pseudogene TRBV3-2) and TRBJ1-2; 7 positions match TRBD1. J was trimmed by 8 bases and V by 4 bases; bases with no gene match: 13. Germline assignment: CDR1 LGHDT and CDR2 YNNKEL (reference sequence). This CDR3 has 15 amino acids. The CDR3 DNA follows: TGTGCCAGCAGCCCCCGCACGGGACAGCGTACCGGCTACACCTTC. It codes for CASSPRTGQRTGYTF.

V is TRBV11-2 and J is TRBJ2-7; tentatively, D is TRBD1 (6 bases). Germline V CDR1 and CDR2: SGHAT, FQNNGV. The CDR3 loop spans 17 amino acids. The V and J ends lost 0 bases and 2 bases respectively, with 17 bases between them. The CDR3: CASSLDGGGSHPYEQYF. The CDR3 DNA is TGTGCCAGCAGCTTAGATGGTGGGGGCAGTCATCCCTACGAGCAGTACTTC.

The rearrangement uses TRBV6-2 or TRBV6-3 and TRBJ1-6; no clear D gene. This CDR3 spans 17 amino acids. Between the trimmed V and J ends, which lost 6 bases and 1 base, there was a span of 16 bases. Germline CDR1 and CDR2: MNHEY and SVGEGT. CDR3 sequence: CASSPSAGWSYNSPLHF. DNA for the CDR3: TGTGCCAGCAGCCCTTCGGCGGGGTGGTCCTATAATTCACCCCTCCACTTT.

The chain combines TRBV5-1 with TRBJ2-2, with D unclear. Trimming pared 0 bases from V and 3 bases from J, leaving 12 bases between. The CDR3 length is 16 residues. CDR1 and CDR2 (germline): SGHRS, YFSETQ. The CDR3 DNA follows: TGCGCCAGCAGCTTGGGACGGAGTATGGACACCGGGGAGCTGTTTTTT. It encodes CASSLGRSMDTGELFF.

The J gene is TRBJ1-1, the V gene TRBV3-1 (or the pseudogene TRBV3-2); 7 bases match TRBD1. Germline CDR1 reads LGHDT; CDR2 reads YNNKEL (reference sequence). The CDR3 is 14 residues long. V was pared by 2 bases and J by 4 bases, with 4 bases of the junction left unmatched. This chain's CDR3 is CASSQTYRGTEAFF. The CDR3 DNA follows: TGTGCCAGCAGCCAAACTTACAGGGGCACTGAAGCTTTCTTT.

The V call is TRBV28, the J call TRBJ2-7, with 7 bases lining up with TRBD1. This CDR3 is 15 amino acids long. The V gene end was trimmed by 4 bases and the J gene end by 4 bases; junction bases not matched to a gene: 10. Per germline, CDR1 MDHEN and CDR2 SYDVKM. Here the CDR3 reads CASSSSGTDSYEQYF. The CDR3 DNA reads as TGTGCCAGCAGTTCTTCCGGGACAGACTCATACGAGCAGTACTTC.

V and J are TRBV18 and TRBJ2-5; possibly TRBD1 for D (5 bases). Germline V CDR1 and CDR2: KGHSH, LQKENI. The CDR3 covers 15 residues. V lost 1 base and J lost 3, with 12 bases in between. CDR3 sequence (DNA): TGTGCCAGCTCACCACGGACACGGTTTGAAGAGACCCAGTACTTC. This codes for CASSPRTRFEETQYF.

V gene TRBV7-9 combines with J gene TRBJ1-5, with D perhaps TRBD1 (6 bases). Germline CDR1 reads SEHNR; CDR2 reads FQNEAQ (reference sequence). CDR3 length: 17 residues. V dropped 2 bases and J dropped 1 base, with 15 bases sitting between them. As DNA, the CDR3 is TGTGCCAGCAGCTTAATTCCCCAGGGGCTGAGCAATCAGCCCCAGCATTTT. This translates into CASSLIPQGLSNQPQHF.

V usage is TRBV23-1 and J usage is TRBJ1-5; 12 bases line up with TRBD1. TRBV23-1 is treated as an ORF (open reading frame) with a function not yet certain. The CDR3 has 20 amino acids. Unmatched junction bases numbered 15, after V lost 4 bases and J lost 2 bases. This CDR3 is CASSLPVRDRGRCGNQPQHF. DNA for the CDR3: TGCGCCAGCAGTCTCCCCGTCCGGGACAGGGGGCGGTGTGGCAATCAGCCCCAGCATTTT.

This chain uses TRBV29-1 with TRBJ1-1; no clear D. The CDR3 is 10 residues long. The ends were cut back, 0 bases at V and 11 bases at J, with 7 bases in the middle. CDR1 and CDR2 from the germline V gene are SQVTM and ANQGSEA. The CDR3 spells CSVEDVMAFF. CDR3 coding DNA: TGCAGCGTTGAAGATGTCATGGCTTTCTTT.

There are a few counts of this clone. This chain joins TRBV6-5 and TRBJ1-1; the D gene is possibly TRBD1 (5 bases). CDR1 is MNHEY, CDR2 SVGAGI, per germline. The ends were cut back, 6 bases at V and 9 bases at J, with 14 bases in the middle. This CDR3 has 12 residues. CDR3 sequence: CASSPGQGKAFF. CDR3 in DNA: TGTGCCAGCAGCCCAGGGCAGGGAAAAGCTTTCTTT.

Here the CDR3 DNA reads TGTGCCAGCAGTTTGGAATTGGGGAGTGTATCACCCCTCCACTTT. It specifies CASSLELGSVSPLHF. J is TRBJ1-6 and V is TRBV28; D ambiguous. This CDR3 contains 15 residues. The ends were cut back, 3 bases at V and 10 bases at J, with 16 bases in the middle. In germline, CDR1 is MDHEN, CDR2 SYDVKM.

This chain uses TRBV30 with TRBJ1-5; D uncertain. Between the trimmed V and J ends, which lost 0 bases and 7 bases, there was a span of 7 bases. Germline V CDR1 and CDR2: GTSNPN, SVGIG (reference sequence). There are 12 residues in the CDR3. The CDR3, as DNA: TGTGCCTGGAGTGTAAATGAGCAGCCCCAGCATTTT. As protein: CAWSVNEQPQHF.

The V and J genes are TRBV12-3 or TRBV12-4 and TRBJ1-6; 10 bases are a match to TRBD1. The J segment lost 9 bases and the V segment lost 5 bases, leaving 1 base of the junction unmatched. The CDR3 consists of 13 residues. The CDR3 region is CASSRTGGSPLHF. The DNA of the CDR3 is TGTGCCAGCAGTAGGACAGGGGGTTCACCCCTCCACTTT.

V usage is TRBV5-4 and J usage is TRBJ2-3, with D possibly TRBD1 on 6 matching bases. Germline assignment: CDR1 SGHNT and CDR2 YYREEE (reference sequence). The CDR3 has 14 residues. V was trimmed by 4 bases and J by 0 bases, leaving 9 bases between them. The CDR3 region is CASSRQASTDTQYF. In nucleotides, the CDR3 is TGTGCCAGCAGCAGACAGGCAAGCACAGATACGCAGTATTTT.